A single T cell receptor beta chain is shown here with its context. The data are from a study of blood T cell repertoires in COVID-19. Study as a whole: T cells, B-cell-depleted T cells, or PBMCs supplied cDNA or gDNA.

This CDR3 comprises 14 residues. V was clipped by 3 bases and J by 2 bases, with 8 bases between them. Germline V lookup: CDR1 SGHAT, CDR2 FQDESV (reference sequence). Profiling relied on immunoSEQ multiplex PCR, and the TCRdb table lists in-frame clones only, not all of them. This table holds about 240,000 clones, 65% to 90% found once. The chain uses TRBV11-1 and TRBJ1-3, with D unresolved. The sequencing input was peripheral blood. The TCR sequence derives from a man in his fifties with COVID-19, enrolled during active disease. CDR3 region: CASSFLSPGNTIYF. The CDR3 region has the DNA TGTGCCAGCAGCTTCCTGTCCCCTGGAAACACCATATATTTT.